This T cell receptor beta chain appears in the sequencing data of a study of blood T cells in healthy people across ages. Study-wide background: There was about one barcoded beta molecule captured by template switching per two T cells.

Study results and caveats: Total diversity from one million sequenced T cells was likely underestimated. Measured against age, TCR beta diversity per million T cells decreased in a roughly linear manner. A strong correlation between TCR beta diversity and naive T cell percentage was seen.

Sample-barcoded 5' priming and a J-beta primer mix drove a second PCR of 7 to 11 cycles. TCRdb reprocessed the 5' RACE reads with MiXCR, giving one entry per CDR3 protein. The table includes approximately 360,000 distinct CDR3 sequences, 52% detected once. The germline CDR1 and CDR2 sequences are ENHRY and SYGVKD. With 2 bases clipped from V and 0 bases from J, the junction kept 12 bases outside the gene matches. The CDR3 has 19 residues. For this clonotype: Antigen specificity is unknown.

The specimen was blood. The clonotype was recovered from a man in his sixties in good health. The chain joins TRBV10-3 to TRBJ2-3; 9 positions agree with TRBD2. The CDR3, as DNA: TGTGCCATCAGTGAGCGTCCTAGCGGGGACGGAGGTAGCACAGATACGCAGTATTTT. This encodes CAISERPSGDGGSTDTQYF.